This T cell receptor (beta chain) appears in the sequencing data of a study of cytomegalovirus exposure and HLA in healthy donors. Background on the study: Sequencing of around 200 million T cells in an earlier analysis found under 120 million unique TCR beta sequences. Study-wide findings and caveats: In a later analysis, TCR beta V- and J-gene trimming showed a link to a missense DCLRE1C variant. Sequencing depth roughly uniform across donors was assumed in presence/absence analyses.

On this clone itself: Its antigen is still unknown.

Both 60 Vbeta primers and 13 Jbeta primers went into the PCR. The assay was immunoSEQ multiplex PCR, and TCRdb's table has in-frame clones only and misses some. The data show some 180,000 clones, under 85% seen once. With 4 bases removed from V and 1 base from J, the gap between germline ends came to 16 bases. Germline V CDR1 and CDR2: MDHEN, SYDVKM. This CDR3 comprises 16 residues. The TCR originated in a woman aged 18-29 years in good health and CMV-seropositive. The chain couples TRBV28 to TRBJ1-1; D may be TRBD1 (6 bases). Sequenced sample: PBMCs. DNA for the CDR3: TGTGCCAGCAGTTCCCCCCAGGGGACAACGAACACTGAAGCTTTCTTT. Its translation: CASSSPQGTTNTEAFF.